This T cell receptor beta chain originates from a study of blood T cell repertoires in COVID-19 (dated by TCRdb to 2019 to 2021). For the wider study: Collaborator samples came from the United States, Italy and Spain and covered acute and convalescent phases of COVID-19. Samples were obtained from the ongoing ImmuneRACE study (first 160 participants) and from 1,254 subjects provided by 6 global collaborators. A freely available public database, intended as a resource for researchers studying the immune response to SARS-CoV-2, is where the repertoires were released. The dataset comprised deeply sampled blood TCRbeta repertoires from subjects exposed to, actively infected with, or recovered from COVID-19. The sample metadata nearly always contained a de-identified subject ID, COVID-19 status, age in years and sex. Where HLA class I and class II types were available, the types were taken from metadata supplied by the sample provider, not from assay-based typing. The prospective study material was composed of cDNA or gDNA derived from T cells, B-cell-depleted T cells, or PBMCs.

Turning to this clone: The antigen it binds to is not known. Base-call qualities are not available, and no considerably larger clone is one nucleotide away.

Findings and caveats that apply to the study as a whole: How much clinical and demographic metadata was included differed by source and by participant, and the metadata was provided uncurated.

Each collaborating institution followed its own protocols to collect whole blood in K2EDTA tubes. Collaborator samples were shipped for TCRbeta analysis as frozen whole blood, isolated PBMCs, or DNA extracted from either sample type. CDR1 and CDR2 (MDHEN, SYDVKM) derive from the germline V gene. The CDR3 starts with the cysteine, ends with the phenylalanine, and has 15 residues. Only the CDR3 portion is preserved as DNA: 45 bases, with reading frame beginning at the first base. V was cut back by 3 bases and J by 4 bases, leaving a gap of 13 bases between them. TCRbeta CDR3 regions were amplified from genomic DNA using the immunoSEQ Assay, a bias-controlled multiplex PCR. The original methods were these. The number of nucleated cells in each sample was estimated from the amplification of reference gene primers within the assay. To quantify the absolute abundance of each unique TCRbeta CDR3 rearrangement, sequence reads were collapsed and filtered. Productive Simpson clonality was computed per sample as the square root of Simpson's diversity index over productive rearrangements. TCRdb stores this immuneACCESS table with in-frame sequences only. Part of the clones is absent; in the studies checked, under half of the shortfall reflects unresolved V genes, and no reason is known for the rest. V and J calls and clone size are those listed in that table; D and trimming were worked out from the DNA. Recorded for this sample are just under 55,000 clones; around nine tenths of them occurred a single time. Approximately 8% of the sample is taken by the ten largest.

The V and J genes are TRBV28 and TRBJ1-3; the D segment could be TRBD1, given 6 matching bases. The sequence was obtained from a woman in her 40s with active COVID-19. Sample: peripheral blood. CDR3 loop: CASSFPQGSGNTIYF. The DNA sequence reads TGTGCCAGCAGTTTCCCACAGGGAAGCGGAAACACCATATATTTT.